The 4 T cell receptor beta chains presented below share a single source sample, sequenced in a study of beta chain features in type 1 diabetes. Isolated RNA was reverse transcribed in full, so expressed TCRB transcripts were sequenced. Assay: immunoSEQ multiplex PCR; the TCRdb copy retains only in-frame clones and omits some. Here the sample spans around 340,000 clones, 20% being singletons. The sequencing input was naive CD4+ T cells from blood. These receptors were collected from a woman between 18 and 30 years old in good health.

This clone showed up just a few times. The chain uses TRBV7-3 and TRBJ2-3, with 9 bases identical to TRBD2. CDR1 and CDR2 from the germline V gene are SGHTA and FQGTGA. This CDR3 contains 15 residues. The J segment lost 5 bases and the V segment lost 2 bases, leaving 5 bases of the junction unmatched. The CDR3 sequence: CASSLLSGGLDTQYF. The DNA of the CDR3 is TGTGCCAGCAGCTTACTAAGCGGGGGGTTAGATACGCAGTATTTT.

This clone appeared a few times. This rearrangement joins TRBV5-1 to TRBJ2-1; tentatively, D is TRBD2 (6 bases). Trimming left V 0 bases short and J 2 bases short, with 15 bases between. The CDR3 is 17 residues long. Germline CDR1 is SGHRS and CDR2 is YFSETQ. CDR3 sequence reads: CASSLEYPGSPYNEQFF. The CDR3, as DNA: TGCGCCAGCAGCTTGGAGTATCCCGGGAGCCCCTACAATGAGCAGTTCTTC.

This chain's CDR3 is CASSPPKTGISGNTIYF. The DNA for the CDR3 is TGTGCCAGCTCACCGCCTAAGACAGGGATCTCCGGAAACACCATATATTTT. The chain couples TRBV18 to TRBJ1-3, with 7 bases lining up with TRBD1. The V and J ends lost 3 bases and 4 bases, in that order; junction bases with no gene match: 12. The germline CDR1 and CDR2 sequences are KGHSH and LQKENI. The CDR3 runs to 17 residues.

J is TRBJ1-2 and V is TRBV15, with 7 nucleotides matching TRBD1. The CDR3 runs 15 residues. J lost 1 base, V lost 5 bases, and 7 bases had no gene match. CDR1 LNHNV and CDR2 YYDKDF come from the germline V gene (reference sequence). CDR3 nucleotide sequence: TGTGCCACCAGCCCGATCAGGGGGGTTAACTATGGCTACACCTTC. Translated, it gives CATSPIRGVNYGYTF.